This passage covers 26 T cell receptor delta chains from one sample sequenced in a study of γδ T cells in repeated Plasmodium falciparum infection. Gammadelta T cells were flow-sorted from PBMC into Vgamma9/Vdelta2+ and Vdelta2-negative populations for bulk analysis. TCRdb reprocessed the multiplex PCR reads using CATT. The profile covers 70,000 to 95,000 delta-chain clones, with almost 1.5% appearing a single time and more than 7% taken by the ten largest. The sequencing sample was made of gamma-delta T cells from blood. These receptors were collected from a pool of human donors (malaria-infected and uninfected, not separated).

On this clone itself: TCRdb has a much larger clone's protein, which differs at residue 9 from the translation of this DNA, likely because of a read error; what is shown is the protein translated from the DNA. V gene TRDV1 combines with J gene TRDJ1; 11 bases are a match to TRDD3. No J gene is reported in TCRdb; it was inferred here by comparing the DNA with germline. This CDR3 spans 20 amino acids. The germline V gene has CDR1 TSWWSYY and CDR2 QGS. Trimming took 1 base from V and 2 from J; bases not matched to a gene: 15. The CDR3 region is CALGEPRGVLGDNRTDKLIF. The CDR3 DNA sequence: TGTGCTCTTGGGGAACCTCGTGGAGTACTGGGGGATAATAGGACCGATAAACTCATCTTT.

This clone was seen repeatedly, ten times or more. The V gene is TRDV1, the J gene TRDJ1; 11 nucleotides agree with TRDD3. Trimming removed 2 bases from V and 6 bases from J; junction bases left unmatched: 20. Germline CDR1 reads TSWWSYY; CDR2 reads QGS. The CDR3 is 20 amino acids. DNA for the CDR3: TGTGCTCTTGGGGAAGTCGGCACTACCTCAACTGGGGGATATTCGAATAAACTCATCTTT. It translates to CALGEVGTTSTGGYSNKLIF.

A remark on this clone: With only one base between it and a far larger clone, this is likely a read error. Distinct nucleotide sequences in the sample also encode this CDR3. This chain connects TRDV2 to TRDJ3; TRDD3 matches at 11 bases. The J gene, absent from TCRdb, was called here by matching the DNA to germline. This CDR3 spans 19 amino acids. Germline-derived CDR1 and CDR2 are GEAIGNYY and EKD. This chain's CDR3 is CACDTGGGGYAWDTRQMFF. CDR3 in DNA: TGCGCCTGTGACACCGGGGGTGGGGGATACGCCTGGGACACCCGACAGATGTTTTTC.

Notes on this clone: A far larger clone is off by one base, so a read error is likely. The sample carries other DNA sequences with the same CDR3. The chain joins TRDV1 to TRDJ2, with D tentatively TRDD3 (5 bases). In the absence of a J gene in TCRdb, the DNA was matched to germline to assign it here. The length of the CDR3 is 16 residues. In germline, CDR1 is TSWWSYY, CDR2 QGS. The ends were cut back, 0 bases at V and 2 bases at J, with 10 bases in the middle. The CDR3 region is CALGELGGYLTAQLFF. The CDR3 nucleotides read TGTGCTCTTGGGGAACTCGGGGGGTACTTGACAGCACAACTCTTCTTT.

This clone has more than one count but fewer than ten. A single base is all that separates this from a far larger clone, so a read error is likely. Other nucleotide sequences in the sample specify the same CDR3. The chain is built from TRDV2 and TRDJ1, with 9 bases that match TRDD3. Trimming cost V 2 bases and J 0 bases; bases outside gene matches: 18. The CDR3 spans 20 residues. Looked up from germline, CDR1 is GEAIGNYY and CDR2 is EKD. CDR3 DNA: TGTGCCTGTGACAGACTGCTGGGGGATTCGTTAGACCGACACACCGATAAACTCATCTTT. This gives the protein CACDRLLGDSLDRHTDKLIF.

As to this clone: One junction end disagrees with the germline gene, perhaps due to a read error. The chain joins TRDV1 to TRDJ1, with TRDD3 matching 8 bases. Germline CDR1 is TSWWSYY and CDR2 is QGS. The CDR3 consists of 21 residues. CDR3 nucleotide sequence: TGTGCTCTTGGGGGCCTCCCGCCTTCTCGCGGTACTGGGGGCGACACCGATAAACTCATCTTC. It encodes CALGGLPPSRGTGGDTDKLIF.

This clone was seen more than once but under ten times. A far larger clone differs by one base, so this is likely a read error. The same CDR3 can be traced to other DNA sequences in this sample. This sequence joins TRDV1 and TRDJ1; D gene ambiguous. The CDR3 loop spans 15 amino acids. V was trimmed by 2 bases and J by 0 bases, leaving 10 bases between them. The germline V gene has CDR1 TSWWSYY and CDR2 QGS. CDR3 nucleotides: TGTGCTCTTGGGGAAATGTCGCGATACACCGATAAACTCATCTTT. Its translation is CALGEMSRYTDKLIF.

This clone was detected only once. Relative to the germline gene, one junction end is altered; a read error may explain this. J is TRDJ1 and V is TRDV1; D may be TRDD3 (6 bases). TCRdb supplies no J gene; here it was assigned by aligning the nucleotide sequence to germline. This CDR3 is 12 amino acids long. Germline CDR1 reads TSWWSYY; CDR2 reads QGS. The CDR3 DNA follows: TGCGCGGGGGACACCCTCACCGATAAACTCATCTTT. Residues: CAGDTLTDKLIF.

This CDR3 is CAFKSAAAGGYRGYTDKLIF. The DNA for the CDR3 is TGTGCCTTTAAATCGGCGGCGGCTGGGGGATACAGGGGGTACACCGATAAACTCATCTTT. The chain recombines TRDV3 with TRDJ1; 11 bases align to TRDD3. CDR1 TVYSNPD and CDR2 GDNSRS come from the germline V gene (reference sequence). Trimming cost V 1 base and J 0 bases; bases outside gene matches: 19. This CDR3 region has 20 residues.

With respect to this clone: This probably arose from a read error, given a far larger clone one base away. This same CDR3 is encoded by further DNA sequences in the sample. The chain carries TRDV1 and TRDJ1; 10 bases map to TRDD3. The CDR3 runs 20 residues. The germline V gene has CDR1 TSWWSYY and CDR2 QGS. The CDR3 reads CALGELFFLRGIRSTDKLIF. The CDR3 DNA reads TGTGCTCTTGGGGAACTTTTCTTCCTACGGGGGATACGATCCACCGATAAGCTCATCTTT.

Regarding this clone: Being one base from a much bigger clone, this may be a read error. V usage is TRDV1 and J usage is TRDJ1, with D perhaps matching TRDD2 (6 bases). The J gene, not given by TCRdb, was assigned here from a germline match of the nucleotide sequence. The germline V gene has CDR1 TSWWSYY and CDR2 QGS. The CDR3 contains 19 residues. DNA for the CDR3: TGTGCTCTCGGGGAACTTCTCCTACCAGGAGCCCTCGGCACCGATAAACTCATCTTT. It specifies CALGELLLPGALGTDKLIF.

Comment on this clone: The protein TCRdb gives is from a much larger clone and does not agree with this DNA's translation at residue 9, likely a read error; the protein shown here comes from the DNA. The chain has TRDV2 and TRDJ1; no reliable D call. The J gene is not listed in TCRdb, so it was assigned here from a DNA match to germline. Trimming pared 3 bases from V and 0 bases from J, leaving 13 bases between. Germline-derived CDR1 and CDR2 are GEAIGNYY and EKD. This CDR3 has 15 residues. CDR3 nucleotides: TGTGCCTGTGACCCGGTAGGGAGTTACACCGATAAACTCATCTTT. It translates to CACDPVGSYTDKLIF.

This clone was counted between two and nine times. A much larger clonotype is one base distant, so this may be a read error. The chain carries TRDV3 and TRDJ1, with 8 bases that match TRDD3. The CDR3 runs to 19 residues. Unmatched junction bases numbered 27, after V lost 5 bases and J lost 4 bases. From germline, CDR1 is TVYSNPD and CDR2 GDNSRS (reference sequence). This CDR3 is CAGILAPLRGLGACDKLIF. CDR3 bases: TGTGCCGGAATCCTCGCCCCGCTACGAGGACTGGGGGCTTGCGATAAACTCATCTTT.

This clone showed up many times. The rearrangement links TRDV1 to TRDJ1, with 9 bases lining up with TRDD3. The length of the CDR3 is 16 residues. V lost 5 bases and J lost 2; bases outside the gene matches: 9. Germline values: CDR1 TSWWSYY, CDR2 QGS. The CDR3: CALGRVRGIHTDKLIF. DNA for the CDR3: TGTGCTCTTGGGAGGGTCAGGGGGATACATACCGATAAACTCATCTTT.

This clone was picked up many times. Within the sample, other DNA sequences also encode this same CDR3. The V call is TRDV1, the J call TRDJ1, with D possibly being TRDD3 (6 bases). The V gene's germline CDR1 is TSWWSYY and CDR2 QGS. The CDR3 runs 19 residues. Trimming removed 2 bases at V and 2 bases at J, with 24 bases between. CDR3 amino acids: CALGECSYTVLGGTDKLIF. In DNA form, the CDR3 reads TGTGCTCTTGGGGAATGCTCCTATACTGTACTGGGAGGAACCGATAAACTCATCTTT.

This clone was observed a handful of times. With a far larger clone one base away, a read error is the likely cause. Other DNA sequences from this sample encode an identical CDR3 as well. The V gene reported is TRDV2; the J gene is uncalled; the table's D call, TRDD3, was not checked against the DNA. Germline V lookup: CDR1 GEAIGNYY, CDR2 EKD. CDR3 length equals 14 residues. The CDR3 loop is CACDTPTGGYKLIF. The CDR3, as DNA: TGTGCCTGTGACACCCCGACTGGGGGATATAAACTCATCTTC.

This clone was found a few times. TCRdb attributes to this sequence the protein of a much larger clone, which differs from the DNA translation at residue 9; a read error is likely, and the protein displayed is translated from the DNA. The chain has TRDV1 and TRDJ1; D unclear. The CDR3 sequence is 14 residues long. Looked up from germline, CDR1 is TSWWSYY and CDR2 is QGS. Trimming pared 2 bases from V and 4 bases from J, leaving 11 bases between. Written as DNA, the CDR3 is TGTGCTCTTGGGGAATGGTTTGGCGTCGATAAACTCATCTTT. Its protein product is CALGEWFGVDKLIF.

This clone was counted many times. The chain couples TRDV1 to TRDJ1, with D tentatively TRDD3 (6 bases). TCRdb leaves out the J gene; it was filled in here by matching the DNA to germline. The V gene lost 3 bases and the J gene lost 0 bases, with 23 bases spanning the gap. This CDR3 contains 19 residues. In germline, CDR1 is TSWWSYY, CDR2 QGS. The CDR3 spells CALGDRGGGDTRYTDKLIF. The CDR3 DNA sequence: TGTGCTCTTGGGGATCGAGGAGGGGGAGATACGCGGTACACCGATAAACTCATCTTT.

This clone showed up just a few times. Since a far larger clone is one base different, this is likely a read error. The chain uses TRDV1 and TRDJ1, with TRDD3 matching over 7 bases. No J segment appears in TCRdb, so it was assigned here by matching the sequence to germline. The CDR3 length is 16 residues. The germline V gene encodes CDR1 TSWWSYY and CDR2 QGS. CDR3 coding DNA: TGTGCCCTTGGGGACCCATACTGGGGCTACACCGATAAACTCATCTTT. This sequence encodes CALGDPYWGYTDKLIF.

A remark on this clone: The amino acid sequence in TCRdb belongs to a much larger clone and departs from this DNA's translation at residue 11, likely a sequencing read error; the sequence shown is translated from the DNA. This chain connects TRDV2 to TRDJ1; 12 bases agree with TRDD3. The J gene is not listed in TCRdb, so it was assigned here from a DNA match to germline. This CDR3 spans 19 amino acids. Germline trimming cut 0 bases from V and 1 base from J; bases unmatched to any gene: 11. Per the germline V gene, CDR1 is GEAIGNYY and CDR2 is EKD. The CDR3 reads CACDTRTGGYTTFTDKLIF. The CDR3 region has the DNA TGTGCCTGTGACACCCGTACTGGGGGATACACAACCTTCACCGATAAACTCATCTTT.

Note on this clone: TCRdb's protein, taken from a much larger clone, differs from this DNA's translation at residue 16, likely owing to a read error; the protein displayed comes from the DNA. The rearrangement links TRDV1 to TRDJ3; 10 bases agree with TRDD3. Here the J gene came from matching the DNA to germline, since TCRdb omits it. Germline lookup yields CDR1 TSWWSYY and CDR2 QGS. This CDR3 has 23 residues. CDR3 nucleotides: TGTGCTCTTGGGGACCCTGTATCCGGATCACTGGGGGATCTCTCCCGGGACACCCGACAGATGTTTTTC. It specifies CALGDPVSGSLGDLSRDTRQMFF.

This clone counts as medium-sized (0.01 to 0.1%). This sample includes further DNA sequences coding for the same CDR3. This sequence joins TRDV3 and TRDJ1, with no clear D. Per germline, CDR1 TVYSNPD and CDR2 GDNSRS (reference sequence). This CDR3 contains 14 residues. Trimming shortened V by 1 base and J by 0 bases, and 12 bases separated the two germline ends. DNA of the CDR3: TGTGCCTTTATTGCCAGGTTGTACACCGATAAACTCATCTTT. Its protein is CAFIARLYTDKLIF.

This clone was recorded a few times. The protein in TCRdb stems from a much larger clone and differs at residue 3 from this DNA's translation, likely a read error; here the protein is translated from the DNA. The V gene is TRDV2, the J gene TRDJ3, with TRDD3 identical over 11 bases. The J gene, absent from TCRdb, was called here by matching the DNA to germline. This CDR3 region has 19 residues. Germline CDR1 reads GEAIGNYY; CDR2 reads EKD. The CDR3 nucleotides read TGTGCCCGTGACACCGTACTGGGGGATAGCTCCTGGGACACCCGACAGATGTTTTTC. This codes for CARDTVLGDSSWDTRQMFF.

A word on this clone: This DNA's translation differs at residue 3 from TCRdb's protein, which comes from a much larger clone; a read error is likely, and the protein shown is translated from the DNA. J is TRDJ2 and V is TRDV2; TRDD3 matches at 12 bases. TCRdb offers no J gene call, so here the DNA was matched to germline to obtain one. CDR3 length equals 22 residues. Germline-derived CDR1 and CDR2 are GEAIGNYY and EKD. CDR3: CARDTGEKGTGGYKRLTAQLFF. In DNA form, the CDR3 reads TGTGCCCGTGACACCGGGGAAAAGGGTACTGGGGGATACAAGAGGTTGACAGCACAACTCTTCTTT.

This clone was seen more than once but under ten times. It is likely a read error: a sequence one base away is far more abundant. At the DNA level, this CDR3 is encoded by other sequences in the same sample as well. No J gene call was made, and the V gene is TRDV1; TRDD3, as called in the table, went unchecked against the DNA. Per the germline V gene, CDR1 is TSWWSYY and CDR2 is QGS. The CDR3 length is 23 residues. CDR3 sequence (DNA): TGTGCTCTTGGGGAATATCTTTCCCCGATTAGGAAACTCACTCTGGGGGTCACCGATAAACTCATTTTT. It is translated as CALGEYLSPIRKLTLGVTDKLIF.

There are a few counts of this clone. The chain employs TRDV1 and TRDJ1; D might be TRDD2 (9 bases). Here the J gene was assigned by germline matching of the DNA, as TCRdb has none. The germline V and J ends were trimmed by 2 bases and 7 bases, with 35 bases remaining between them. CDR1 is TSWWSYY, CDR2 QGS, per germline. The CDR3 spans 21 residues. This CDR3 is CALGELRGPSYEGYAAGKLIF. CDR3 sequence (DNA): TGTGCTCTTGGGGAATTAAGGGGGCCTTCCTACGAGGGATACGCAGCGGGTAAACTCATCTTT.